This TCR beta chain was sequenced for a study of coeliac disease. Measured with immunoSEQ multiplex PCR; TCRdb has only the in-frame clones, and not every one. The sample has fewer than 5,000 clones; about 61% are singletons. Trimming removed 3 bases at V and 8 bases at J, with 17 bases between. Germline values: CDR1 MNHEY, CDR2 SMNVEV (reference sequence). CDR3 length: 15 amino acids. V gene TRBV27 combines with J gene TRBJ2-1, with D perhaps TRBD1 (5 bases). Sample: lamina propria lymphocytes from the gut. This receptor was identified in a woman between 65 and 79 years old with celiac disease. The CDR3 region has the DNA TGTGCCAGCAGTTTGGGGCAGGGCTGGAACTATGAGCAGTTCTTC. Translation: CASSLGQGWNYEQFF.